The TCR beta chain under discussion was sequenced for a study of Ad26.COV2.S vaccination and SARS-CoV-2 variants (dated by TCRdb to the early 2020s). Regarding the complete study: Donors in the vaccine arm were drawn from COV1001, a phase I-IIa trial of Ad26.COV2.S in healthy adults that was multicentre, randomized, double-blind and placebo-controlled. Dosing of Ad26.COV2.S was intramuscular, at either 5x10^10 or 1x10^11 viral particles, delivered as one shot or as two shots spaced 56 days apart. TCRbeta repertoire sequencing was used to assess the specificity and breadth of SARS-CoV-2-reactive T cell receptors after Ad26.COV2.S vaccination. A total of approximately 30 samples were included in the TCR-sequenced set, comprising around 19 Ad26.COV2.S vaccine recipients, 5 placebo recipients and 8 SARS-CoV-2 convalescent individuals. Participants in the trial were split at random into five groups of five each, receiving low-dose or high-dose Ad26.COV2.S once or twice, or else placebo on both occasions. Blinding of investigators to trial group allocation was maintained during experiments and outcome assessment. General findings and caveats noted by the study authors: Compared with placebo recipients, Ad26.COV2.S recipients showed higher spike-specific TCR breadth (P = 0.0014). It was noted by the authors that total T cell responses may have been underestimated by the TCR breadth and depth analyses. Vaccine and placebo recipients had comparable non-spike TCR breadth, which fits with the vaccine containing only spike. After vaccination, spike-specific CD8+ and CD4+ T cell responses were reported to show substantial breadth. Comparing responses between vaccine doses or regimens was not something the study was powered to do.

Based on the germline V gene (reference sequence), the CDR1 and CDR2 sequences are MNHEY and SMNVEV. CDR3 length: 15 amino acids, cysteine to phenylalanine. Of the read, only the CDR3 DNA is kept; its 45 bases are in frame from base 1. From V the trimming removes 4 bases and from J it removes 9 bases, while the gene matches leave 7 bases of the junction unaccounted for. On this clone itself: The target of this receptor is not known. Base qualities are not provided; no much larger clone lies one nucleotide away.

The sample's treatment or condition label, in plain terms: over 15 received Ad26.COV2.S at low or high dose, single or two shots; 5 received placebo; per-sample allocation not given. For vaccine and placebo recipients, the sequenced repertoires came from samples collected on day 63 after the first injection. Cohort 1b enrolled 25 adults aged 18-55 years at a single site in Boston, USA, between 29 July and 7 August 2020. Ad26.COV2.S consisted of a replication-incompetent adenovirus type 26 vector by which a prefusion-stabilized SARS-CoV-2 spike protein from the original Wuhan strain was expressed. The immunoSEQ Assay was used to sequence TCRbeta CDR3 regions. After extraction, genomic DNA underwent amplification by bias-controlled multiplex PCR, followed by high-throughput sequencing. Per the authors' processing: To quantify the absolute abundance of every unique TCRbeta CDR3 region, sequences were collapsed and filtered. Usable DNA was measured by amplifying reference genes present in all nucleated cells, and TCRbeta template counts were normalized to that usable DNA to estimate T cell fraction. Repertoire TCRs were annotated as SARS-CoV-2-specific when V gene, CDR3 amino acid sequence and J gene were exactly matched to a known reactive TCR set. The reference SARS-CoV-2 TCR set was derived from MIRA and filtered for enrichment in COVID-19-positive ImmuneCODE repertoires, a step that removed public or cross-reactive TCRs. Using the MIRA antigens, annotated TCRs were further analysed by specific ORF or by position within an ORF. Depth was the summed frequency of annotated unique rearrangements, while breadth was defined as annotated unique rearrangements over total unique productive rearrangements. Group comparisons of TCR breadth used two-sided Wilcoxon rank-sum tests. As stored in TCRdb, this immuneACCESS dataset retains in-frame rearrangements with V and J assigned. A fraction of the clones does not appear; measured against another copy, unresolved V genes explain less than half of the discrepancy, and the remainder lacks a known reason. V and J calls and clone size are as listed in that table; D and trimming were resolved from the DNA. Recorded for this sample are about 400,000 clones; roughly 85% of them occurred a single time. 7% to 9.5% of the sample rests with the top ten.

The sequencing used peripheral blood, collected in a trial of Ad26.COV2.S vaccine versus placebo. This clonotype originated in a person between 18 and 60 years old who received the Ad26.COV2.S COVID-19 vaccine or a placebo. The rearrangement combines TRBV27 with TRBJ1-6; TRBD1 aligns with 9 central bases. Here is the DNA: TGTGCCAGCAGTTCGCCGGGACAGGGAACTTCACCCCTCCACTTT. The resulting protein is CASSSPGQGTSPLHF.